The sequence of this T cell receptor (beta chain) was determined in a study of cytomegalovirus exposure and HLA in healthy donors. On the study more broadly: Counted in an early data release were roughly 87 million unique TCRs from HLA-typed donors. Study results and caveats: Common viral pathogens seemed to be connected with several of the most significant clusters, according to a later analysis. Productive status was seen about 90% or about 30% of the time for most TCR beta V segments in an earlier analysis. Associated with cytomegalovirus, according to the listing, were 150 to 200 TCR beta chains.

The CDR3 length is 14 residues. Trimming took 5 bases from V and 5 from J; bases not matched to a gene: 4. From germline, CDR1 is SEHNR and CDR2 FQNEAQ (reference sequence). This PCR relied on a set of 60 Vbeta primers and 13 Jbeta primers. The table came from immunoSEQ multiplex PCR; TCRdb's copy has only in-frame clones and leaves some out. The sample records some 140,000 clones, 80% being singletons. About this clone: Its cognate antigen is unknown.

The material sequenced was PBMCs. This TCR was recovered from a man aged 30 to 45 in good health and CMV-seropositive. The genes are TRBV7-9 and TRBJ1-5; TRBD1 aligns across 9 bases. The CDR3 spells CASSKGQGDQPQHF. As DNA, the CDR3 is TGTGCCAGCAGCAAGGGACAGGGAGATCAGCCCCAGCATTTT.